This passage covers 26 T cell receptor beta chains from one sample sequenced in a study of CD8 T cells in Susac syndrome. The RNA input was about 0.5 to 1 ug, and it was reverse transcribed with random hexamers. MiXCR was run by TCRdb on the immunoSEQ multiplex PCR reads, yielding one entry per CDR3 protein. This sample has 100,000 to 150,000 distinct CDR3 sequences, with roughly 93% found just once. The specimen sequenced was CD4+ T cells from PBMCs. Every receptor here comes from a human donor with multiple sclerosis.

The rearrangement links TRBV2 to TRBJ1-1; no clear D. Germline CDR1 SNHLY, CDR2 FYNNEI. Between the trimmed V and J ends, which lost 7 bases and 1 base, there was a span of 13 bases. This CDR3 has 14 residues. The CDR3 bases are TGTGCCAGCAAGCTAAGGCATACGAACACTGAAGCTTTCTTT. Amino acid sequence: CASKLRHTNTEAFF.

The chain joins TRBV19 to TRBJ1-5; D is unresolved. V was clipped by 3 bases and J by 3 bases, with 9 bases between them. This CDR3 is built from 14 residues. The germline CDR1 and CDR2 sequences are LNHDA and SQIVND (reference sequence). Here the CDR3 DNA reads TGTGCCAGTAGTATCTCGGCGATCAATCAGCCCCAGCATTTT. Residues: CASSISAINQPQHF.

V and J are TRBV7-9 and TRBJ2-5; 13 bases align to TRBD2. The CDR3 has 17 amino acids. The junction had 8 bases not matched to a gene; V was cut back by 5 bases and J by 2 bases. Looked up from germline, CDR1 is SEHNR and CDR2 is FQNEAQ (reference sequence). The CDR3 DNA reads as TGTGCCAGCAGCCCTACTAGCGGGGGGGCACAACAAGAGACCCAGTACTTC. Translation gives CASSPTSGGAQQETQYF. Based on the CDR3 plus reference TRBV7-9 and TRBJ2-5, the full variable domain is DTGVSQNPRHKITKRGQNVTFRCDPISEHNRLYWYRQTLGQGPEFLTYFQNEAQLEKSRLLSDRFSAERPKGSFSTLEIQRTEQGDSAMYLCASSPTSGGAQQETQYFGPGTRLLVL.

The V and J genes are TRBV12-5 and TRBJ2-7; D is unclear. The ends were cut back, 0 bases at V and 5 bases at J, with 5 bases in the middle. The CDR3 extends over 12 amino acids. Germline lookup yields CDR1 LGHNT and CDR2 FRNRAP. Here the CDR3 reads CASGLVRNEQYF. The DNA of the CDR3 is TGTGCTAGTGGTTTGGTACGTAACGAGCAGTACTTC. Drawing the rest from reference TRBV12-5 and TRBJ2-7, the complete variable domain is DARVTQTPRHKVTEMGQEVTMRCQPILGHNTVFWYRQTMMQGLELLAYFRNRAPLDDSGMPKDRFSAEMPDATLATLKIQPSEPRDSAVYFCASGLVRNEQYFGPGTRLTVT.

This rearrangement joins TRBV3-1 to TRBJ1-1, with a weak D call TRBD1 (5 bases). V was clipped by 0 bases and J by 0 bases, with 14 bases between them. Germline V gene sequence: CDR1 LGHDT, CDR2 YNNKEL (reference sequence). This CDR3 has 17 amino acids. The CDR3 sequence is CASSQEAGRPMNTEAFF. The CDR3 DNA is TGTGCCAGCAGCCAAGAAGCGGGACGGCCTATGAACACTGAAGCTTTCTTT.

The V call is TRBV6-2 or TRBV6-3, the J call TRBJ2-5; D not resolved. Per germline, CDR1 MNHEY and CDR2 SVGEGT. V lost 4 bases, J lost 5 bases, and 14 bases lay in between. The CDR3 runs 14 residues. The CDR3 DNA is TGTGCCAGCAGTTCCCCTGGGCAGGCCGAGACCCAGTACTTC. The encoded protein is CASSSPGQAETQYF.

Written as DNA, the CDR3 is TGCAGCGTTGATTCAGGGATCCGGGGCCAGAGCTCCTACAATGAGCAGTTCTTC. It encodes CSVDSGIRGQSSYNEQFF. The chain uses TRBV29-1 and TRBJ2-1; D is possibly TRBD1 or TRBD2 (5 bases each). The CDR3 consists of 18 residues. Trimming stripped 3 bases from V and 0 bases from J, with 21 bases between. CDR1 and CDR2 (germline): SQVTM, ANQGSEA.

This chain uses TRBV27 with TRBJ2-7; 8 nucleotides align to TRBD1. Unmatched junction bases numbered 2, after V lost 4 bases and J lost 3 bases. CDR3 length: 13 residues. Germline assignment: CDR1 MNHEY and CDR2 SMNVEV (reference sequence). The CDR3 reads CASSSTGGYEQYF. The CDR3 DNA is TGTGCCAGCAGTTCCACAGGGGGCTACGAGCAGTACTTC.

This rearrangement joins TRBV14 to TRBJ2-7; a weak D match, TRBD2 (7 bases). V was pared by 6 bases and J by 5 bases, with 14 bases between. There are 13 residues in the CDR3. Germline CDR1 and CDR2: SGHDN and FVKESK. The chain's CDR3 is CASRRGGADEQYF. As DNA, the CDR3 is TGTGCCAGCAGGAGGGGGGGCGCAGACGAGCAGTACTTC.

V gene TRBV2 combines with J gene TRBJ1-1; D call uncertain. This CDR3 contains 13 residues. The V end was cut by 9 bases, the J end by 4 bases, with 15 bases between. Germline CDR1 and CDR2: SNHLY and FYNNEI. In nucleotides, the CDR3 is TGTGCCAGGAGTCCTACTGGAGGCACTGAAGCTTTCTTT. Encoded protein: CARSPTGGTEAFF.

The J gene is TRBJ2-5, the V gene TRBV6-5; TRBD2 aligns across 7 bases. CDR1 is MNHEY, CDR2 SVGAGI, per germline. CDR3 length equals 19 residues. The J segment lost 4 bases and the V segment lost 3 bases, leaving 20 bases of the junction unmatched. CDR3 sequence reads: CASSYTYRWGGKLSETQYF. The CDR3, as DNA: TGTGCCAGCAGTTATACGTATCGGTGGGGAGGGAAGCTGTCAGAGACCCAGTACTTC.

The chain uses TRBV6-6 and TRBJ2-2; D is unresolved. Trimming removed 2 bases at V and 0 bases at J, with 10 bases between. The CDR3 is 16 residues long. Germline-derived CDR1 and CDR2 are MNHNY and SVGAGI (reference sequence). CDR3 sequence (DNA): TGTGCCAGCAGTTACCTCTGGGCTCCGAACACCGGGGAGCTGTTTTTT. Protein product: CASSYLWAPNTGELFF.

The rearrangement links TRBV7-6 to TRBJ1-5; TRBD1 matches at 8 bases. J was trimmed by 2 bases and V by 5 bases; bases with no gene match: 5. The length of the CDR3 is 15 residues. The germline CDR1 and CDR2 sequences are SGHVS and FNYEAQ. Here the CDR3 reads CASSQQTGGNQPQHF. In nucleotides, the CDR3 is TGTGCCAGCAGCCAGCAGACAGGGGGCAATCAGCCCCAGCATTTT.

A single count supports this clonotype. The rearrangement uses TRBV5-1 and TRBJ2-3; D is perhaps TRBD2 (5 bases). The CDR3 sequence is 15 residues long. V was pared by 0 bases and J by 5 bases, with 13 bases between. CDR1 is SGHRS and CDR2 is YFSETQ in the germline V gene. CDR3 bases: TGCGCCAGCAGCTTGGGAGGGATAAGAGGAGATACGCAGTATTTT. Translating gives CASSLGGIRGDTQYF.

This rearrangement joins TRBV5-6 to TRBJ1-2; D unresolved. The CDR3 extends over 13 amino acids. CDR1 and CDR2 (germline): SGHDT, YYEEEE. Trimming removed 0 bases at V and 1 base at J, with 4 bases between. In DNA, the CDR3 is TGTGCCAGCAGCTTGGACAGTAACTATGGCTACACCTTC. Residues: CASSLDSNYGYTF.

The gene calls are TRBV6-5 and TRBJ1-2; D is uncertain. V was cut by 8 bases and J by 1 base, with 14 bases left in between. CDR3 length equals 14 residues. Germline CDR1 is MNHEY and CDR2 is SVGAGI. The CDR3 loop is CASARDPNNYGYTF. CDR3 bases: TGTGCCAGCGCGAGAGACCCGAATAACTATGGCTACACCTTC.

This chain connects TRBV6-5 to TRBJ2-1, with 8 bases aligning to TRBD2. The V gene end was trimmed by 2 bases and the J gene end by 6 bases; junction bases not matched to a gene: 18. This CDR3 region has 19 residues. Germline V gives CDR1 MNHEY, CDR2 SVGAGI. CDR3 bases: TGTGCCAGCAGTTACGCGCCTCAGTTTGCGGGGGGACGGCCCAATGAGCAGTTCTTC. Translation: CASSYAPQFAGGRPNEQFF.

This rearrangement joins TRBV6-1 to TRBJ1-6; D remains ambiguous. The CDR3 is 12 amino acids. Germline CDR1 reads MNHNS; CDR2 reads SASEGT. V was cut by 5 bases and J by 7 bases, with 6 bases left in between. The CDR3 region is CASSRINSPLHF. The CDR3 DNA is TGTGCCAGCAGTCGGATCAATTCACCCCTCCACTTT.

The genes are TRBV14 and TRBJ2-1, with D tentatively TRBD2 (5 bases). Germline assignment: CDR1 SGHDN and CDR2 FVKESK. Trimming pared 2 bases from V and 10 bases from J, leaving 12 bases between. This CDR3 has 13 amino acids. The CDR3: CASSQREGGEQFF. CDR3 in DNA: TGTGCCAGCAGCCAACGAGAGGGCGGCGAGCAGTTCTTC.

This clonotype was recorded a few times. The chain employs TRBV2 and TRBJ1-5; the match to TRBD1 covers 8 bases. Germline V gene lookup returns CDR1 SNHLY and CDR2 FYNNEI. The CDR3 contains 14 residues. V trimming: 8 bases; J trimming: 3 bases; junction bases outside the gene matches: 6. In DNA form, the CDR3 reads TGTGCCAGCGCCAGGACAGGGATCAATCAGCCCCAGCATTTT. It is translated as CASARTGINQPQHF.

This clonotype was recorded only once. The CDR3 DNA follows: TGCAGTGCTAGACGGGACAGGGACCAAGAGACCCAGTACTTC. Residues: CSARRDRDQETQYF. The chain links TRBV20-1 to TRBJ2-5; 9 nucleotides agree with TRBD1. J was trimmed by 0 bases and V by 2 bases; bases with no gene match: 1. CDR1 and CDR2 from the germline V gene are DFQATT and SNEGSKA (reference sequence). The CDR3 covers 14 residues.

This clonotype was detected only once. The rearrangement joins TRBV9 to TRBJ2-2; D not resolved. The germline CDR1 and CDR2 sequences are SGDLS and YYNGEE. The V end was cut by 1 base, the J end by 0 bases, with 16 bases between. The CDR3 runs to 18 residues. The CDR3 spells CASSVIPDFGSNTGELFF. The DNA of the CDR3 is TGTGCCAGCAGCGTAATCCCCGATTTCGGGTCGAACACCGGGGAGCTGTTTTTT.

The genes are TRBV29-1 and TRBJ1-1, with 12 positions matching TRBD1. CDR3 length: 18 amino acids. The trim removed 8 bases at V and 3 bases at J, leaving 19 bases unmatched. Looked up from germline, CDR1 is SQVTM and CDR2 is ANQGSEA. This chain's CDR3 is CSPRGDRGRGIYDTEAFF. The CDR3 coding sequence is TGCAGCCCCCGGGGGGACAGGGGGCGCGGTATTTATGACACTGAAGCTTTCTTT. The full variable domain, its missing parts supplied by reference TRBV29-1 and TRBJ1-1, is SAVISQKPSRDICQRGTSLTIQCQVDSQVTMMFWYRQQPGQSLTLIATANQGSEATYESGFVIDKFPISRPNLTFSTLTVSNMSPEDSSIYLCSPRGDRGRGIYDTEAFFGQGTRLTVV.

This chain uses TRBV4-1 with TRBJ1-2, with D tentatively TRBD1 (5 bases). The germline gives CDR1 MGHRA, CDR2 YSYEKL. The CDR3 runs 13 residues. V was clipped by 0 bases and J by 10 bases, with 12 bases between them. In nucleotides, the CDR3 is TGCGCCAGCAGCCAAGACAGGTCCAGGGTCTACACCTTC. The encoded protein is CASSQDRSRVYTF.

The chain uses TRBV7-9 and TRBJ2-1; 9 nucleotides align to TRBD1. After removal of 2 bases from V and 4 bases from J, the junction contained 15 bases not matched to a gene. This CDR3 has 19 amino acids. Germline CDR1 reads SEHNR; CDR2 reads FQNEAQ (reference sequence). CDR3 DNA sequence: TGTGCCAGCAGCTTACAGGGGACAACCGGGACAGGGCGATACAATGAGCAGTTCTTC. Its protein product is CASSLQGTTGTGRYNEQFF.

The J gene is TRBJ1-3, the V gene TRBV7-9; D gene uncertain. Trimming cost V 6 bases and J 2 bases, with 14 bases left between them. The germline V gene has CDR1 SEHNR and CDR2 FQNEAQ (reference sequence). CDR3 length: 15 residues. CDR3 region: CASREGSGAGNTIYF. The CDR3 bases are TGTGCCAGCAGGGAAGGCTCGGGCGCTGGAAACACCATATATTTT. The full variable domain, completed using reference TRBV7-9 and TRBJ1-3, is DTGVSQNPRHKITKRGQNVTFRCDPISEHNRLYWYRQTLGQGPEFLTYFQNEAQLEKSRLLSDRFSAERPKGSFSTLEIQRTEQGDSAMYLCASREGSGAGNTIYFGEGSWLTVV.